The source of this T cell receptor (beta chain) is a study of identical twins. Study observations and caveats: An excess of low generation probability was shown by twin-shared out-of-frame alpha sequences. Reduced insertions were recorded for abundant cord blood beta clonotypes, with no such pattern in memory repertoires. Model-predicted out-of-frame TCR alpha sharing fell below observed values in monozygotic twins.

Template switching added a universal primer site, and cDNA bore unique molecular identifiers. TCRdb re-called the 5' RACE reads with MiXCR, one entry per CDR3 protein. This sample has approximately 530,000 distinct CDR3 sequences, with approximately 20% found just once. With regard to this clonotype: The antigen remains undetermined.

The data were also submitted as part of a second study, on yellow fever vaccine responses in identical twins.

Sequenced: CD4+ T cells sorted from blood. This TCR was recovered from a woman aged 18-35 years in good health.

The CDR3 protein is CAISAGAGYGYTF. CDR3 DNA: TGTGCCATCAGTGCTGGGGCGGGCTATGGCTACACCTTC. The rearrangement uses TRBV10-3 and TRBJ1-2, with a tentative D call TRBD1 (5 bases). Looked up from germline, CDR1 is ENHRY and CDR2 is SYGVKD. The ends were cut back, 4 bases at V and 4 bases at J, with 10 bases in the middle. The CDR3 is made up of 13 amino acids.